The 21 T cell receptor beta chains reported below all come from one sample, sequenced in a study of blood T cells in healthy people across ages. A second PCR of roughly 7 to 11 cycles used a sample-barcoded 5' primer and a J-beta primer mix. In TCRdb, the 5' RACE reads were re-called with MiXCR into one record per CDR3 protein. This sample has about a million distinct CDR3 sequences, with 40% to 60% found just once. Sequences were obtained from blood. These receptors were obtained from a man younger than 45 in good health.

The gene calls are TRBV25-1 and TRBJ1-5; perhaps TRBD1 as D (5 bases). The germline gives CDR1 MGHDK, CDR2 SYGVNS. The V and J ends lost 3 bases and 7 bases respectively, with 19 bases between them. This CDR3 comprises 16 residues. In DNA, the CDR3 is TGTGCCAGCAGTGATGGTGGGGCCCGCCCCGGACAGCCCCAGCATTTT. This codes for CASSDGGARPGQPQHF.

This clonotype has just one count. V gene TRBV28 combines with J gene TRBJ2-2, with D possibly matching TRBD1 (6 bases). V lost 4 bases to trimming and J lost 0 bases, with 12 bases between them. From germline, CDR1 is MDHEN and CDR2 SYDVKM. CDR3 size: 16 residues. CDR3 loop: CASSSPGHPNTGELFF. The CDR3 DNA reads TGTGCCAGCAGTTCTCCGGGACACCCGAACACCGGGGAGCTGTTTTTT.

This clonotype was seen more than once but under ten times. CDR3 DNA sequence: TGCAGTGCTAGAGACGGGGCTAAAAACATTCAGTACTTC. Amino acid sequence: CSARDGAKNIQYF. The chain couples TRBV20-1 to TRBJ2-4, with D perhaps assigned TRBD1 or TRBD2 (5 bases each). The CDR3 is 13 amino acids. The ends were cut back, 0 bases at V and 4 bases at J, with 7 bases in the middle. The germline CDR1 and CDR2 sequences are DFQATT and SNEGSKA (reference sequence).

This clonotype was counted only a few times. J is TRBJ2-1 and V is TRBV9; 10 nucleotides line up with TRBD2. Germline V gene data show CDR1 as SGDLS and CDR2 as YYNGEE. The CDR3 is made up of 17 amino acids. Unmatched junction bases numbered 6, after V lost 0 bases and J lost 3 bases. CDR3 in DNA: TGTGCCAGCAGCGTAGGGCCTCAGCGGGGGGGCTACAATGAGCAGTTCTTC. Its protein product is CASSVGPQRGGYNEQFF.

This clonotype was seen only a few times. This sequence joins TRBV5-1 and TRBJ2-1; TRBD1 aligns across 7 bases. Germline CDR1 SGHRS, CDR2 YFSETQ. The CDR3 contains 12 residues. J lost 12 bases, V lost 0 bases, and 3 bases had no gene match. CDR3 sequence: CASSLAQGVQFF. The CDR3 coding sequence is TGCGCCAGCAGCTTGGCCCAGGGGGTGCAGTTCTTC.

The rearrangement uses TRBV5-1 and TRBJ2-5, with 7 bases that match TRBD1. Trimming took 5 bases from V and 0 from J; bases not matched to a gene: 7. The CDR3 runs to 15 residues. Germline lookup yields CDR1 SGHRS and CDR2 YFSETQ. CDR3 bases: TGCGCCAGCAGTGTCACAGGGGCGGACCAAGAGACCCAGTACTTC. Amino acid sequence: CASSVTGADQETQYF.

The chain is built from TRBV28 and TRBJ2-2; D not certain. Germline CDR1 MDHEN, CDR2 SYDVKM. The CDR3 is 15 amino acids. V shed 5 bases and J shed 1 base, with 11 bases lying between them. The chain's CDR3 is CASSADGENTGELFF. The CDR3 DNA reads as TGTGCCAGCAGTGCGGACGGAGAGAACACCGGGGAGCTGTTTTTT.

With respect to this clonotype: One junction end does not reproduce the germline sequence, and a read error may be involved. The rearrangement joins TRBV29-1 to TRBJ2-3, with D unclear. The germline V gene encodes CDR1 SQVTM and CDR2 ANQGSEA. The CDR3 sequence is 13 residues long. CDR3 sequence reads: CSAEWQGTDTQYF. CDR3 DNA sequence: TGCAGCGCTGAATGGCAGGGCACAGATACGCAGTATTTT.

This clonotype has at least ten counts. This chain links TRBV7-8 with TRBJ2-5; D is unresolved. Germline assignment: CDR1 SGHVS and CDR2 FQNEAQ. Trimming left V 5 bases short and J 0 bases short, with 10 bases between. The CDR3 consists of 14 residues. CDR3 loop: CASSRGRYQETQYF. DNA for the CDR3: TGTGCCAGCAGCCGAGGACGATACCAAGAGACCCAGTACTTC.

This clonotype was recorded a few times. This chain joins TRBV9 and TRBJ1-5; D gene unclear. Germline V gene data show CDR1 as SGDLS and CDR2 as YYNGEE. Trimming took 0 bases from V and 0 from J, leaving 4 bases between them. The CDR3 has 14 amino acids. CDR3 nucleotide sequence: TGTGCCAGCAGCGTAGGGAATAGCAATCAGCCCCAGCATTTT. Amino acid sequence: CASSVGNSNQPQHF.

This clonotype was picked up a small number of times. The gene calls are TRBV16 and TRBJ1-2, with 7 bases that match TRBD1. The CDR3 covers 16 residues. Trimming removed 4 bases from V and 0 bases from J; junction bases left unmatched: 8. Germline V CDR1 and CDR2: KGHSY, FQNENV. The CDR3 DNA is TGTGCCAGCAGCCGGACAGGTCTTCAACCTAACTATGGCTACACCTTC. Amino acid sequence: CASSRTGLQPNYGYTF. Full variable domain (missing parts from reference TRBV16 and TRBJ1-2): GEEVAQTPKHLVRGEGQKAKLYCAPIKGHSYVFWYQQVLKNEFKFLISFQNENVFDETGMPKERFSAKCLPNSPCSLEIQATKLEDSAVYFCASSRTGLQPNYGYTFGSGTRLTVV.

This clonotype was observed a handful of times. The chain employs TRBV4-1 and TRBJ2-7, with D perhaps TRBD2 (6 bases). Germline-derived CDR1 and CDR2 are MGHRA and YSYEKL. The length of the CDR3 is 14 residues. With 1 base removed from V and 11 bases from J, the gap between germline ends came to 18 bases. The CDR3 bases are TGCGCCAGCAGCCAAGTGGAGGGGCAAGAGACCAAGTACTTC. It encodes CASSQVEGQETKYF.

The J gene is TRBJ2-7, the V gene TRBV28; 8 bases are a match to TRBD1. The CDR3 is 16 residues long. Trimming took 4 bases from V and 0 from J; bases not matched to a gene: 8. Looked up from germline, CDR1 is MDHEN and CDR2 is SYDVKM. CDR3 bases: TGTGCCAGCAGTTCCGCCGGGACAGGTAGCTCCTACGAGCAGTACTTC. It translates to CASSSAGTGSSYEQYF.

This clonotype has a handful of counts. The chain links TRBV4-3 to TRBJ2-6, with D perhaps matching TRBD1 (6 bases). Germline V lookup: CDR1 LGHNA, CDR2 YSLEER. V dropped 3 bases and J dropped 0 bases, with 12 bases sitting between them. This CDR3 spans 17 amino acids. The CDR3 nucleotides read TGCGCCAGCAGCCAGGGGGACATTCCCTCTGGGGCCAACGTCCTGACTTTC. Residues: CASSQGDIPSGANVLTF.

This clonotype was recorded a few times. The rearrangement uses TRBV6-2 or TRBV6-3 and TRBJ1-2, with D perhaps TRBD1 (6 bases). The V gene lost 6 bases and the J gene lost 2 bases, with 10 bases spanning the gap. Germline V gene data show CDR1 as MNHEY and CDR2 as SVGEGT. This CDR3 spans 13 amino acids. For the CDR3, the DNA is TGTGCCAGCAGACTCGGACAGAACTATGGCTACACCTTC. Translated, it gives CASRLGQNYGYTF.

The chain recombines TRBV6-1 with TRBJ1-1; possibly TRBD1 for D (5 bases). CDR1 is MNHNS and CDR2 is SASEGT in the germline V gene. The length of the CDR3 is 13 residues. Trimming took off 10 bases at V and 0 bases at J, with 12 bases between the two ends. This chain's CDR3 is CATTGLLNTEAFF. In nucleotides, the CDR3 is TGTGCCACTACGGGACTTCTGAACACTGAAGCTTTCTTT.

This clonotype was detected once. The CDR3 DNA reads as TGTGCCAGCAGCCAGGTGTTTAACTATGGCTACACCTTC. This codes for CASSQVFNYGYTF. The chain employs TRBV12-3 or TRBV12-4 and TRBJ1-2; no clear D. Trimming took 6 bases from V and 1 from J, leaving 9 bases between them. There are 13 residues in the CDR3.

The rearrangement joins TRBV7-2 to TRBJ2-7; the D gene is possibly TRBD2 (5 bases). The germline V gene has CDR1 SGHTA and CDR2 FQGNSA. CDR3 length: 17 residues. Trimming took 0 bases from V and 0 from J, leaving 15 bases between them. For the CDR3, the DNA is TGTGCCAGCAGCTTAGCCCCCAGCGGCCCTAGCTCCTACGAGCAGTACTTC. This codes for CASSLAPSGPSSYEQYF. Together with reference TRBV7-2 and TRBJ2-7, the CDR3 gives the full variable domain: GAGVSQSPSNKVTEKGKDVELRCDPISGHTALYWYRQSLGQGLEFLIYFQGNSAPDKSGLPSDRFSAERTGGSVSTLTIQRTQQEDSAVYLCASSLAPSGPSSYEQYFGPGTRLTVT.

The rearrangement joins TRBV20-1 to TRBJ2-7, with D hard to call. With 4 bases removed from V and 5 bases from J, the gap between germline ends came to 9 bases. From germline, CDR1 is DFQATT and CDR2 SNEGSKA (reference sequence). The CDR3 runs to 11 residues. CDR3 amino acids: CSATTSNEQYF. The CDR3 DNA is TGCAGTGCTACCACCTCAAACGAGCAGTACTTC.

This chain uses TRBV6-1 with TRBJ2-7; D might be TRBD1 (6 bases). Trimming took 3 bases from V and 0 from J, leaving 12 bases between them. The CDR3 covers 15 residues. Looked up from germline, CDR1 is MNHNS and CDR2 is SASEGT. CDR3 sequence (DNA): TGTGCCAGCAGTGAGAGGATGACAGGCTCCTACGAGCAGTACTTC. Translating gives CASSERMTGSYEQYF.

This clonotype showed up just a few times. This chain connects TRBV27 to TRBJ2-7; D is possibly TRBD2 (5 bases). Gene TRBJ2-4 matches the end of the DNA better, so the J call may be wrong. Germline V CDR1 and CDR2: MNHEY, SMNVEV (reference sequence). The CDR3 spans 11 residues. In nucleotides, the CDR3 is TGTGCCAGCAATGCGGGCAACATTCAGTACTTC. Translating gives CASNAGNIQYF.